The 5 T cell receptor beta chains listed next were all sequenced from one sample in a study of a mutant IDH1 vaccine in newly diagnosed glioma. Time point defined: baseline, week 1 (first vaccination visit). Regarding treatment: pre-vaccination baseline after standard-of-care therapy. Assay used: immunoSEQ multiplex PCR; TCRdb lists only in-frame clones, some missing. The data hold approximately 52,000 clones, with over 60% observed a single time. The specimen was PBMCs, collected from a glioma patient treated with radiotherapy, temozolomide or both. Source of these receptors: a middle-aged woman with glioma.

J is TRBJ1-1 and V is TRBV7-2; no reliable D call. The V and J ends lost 5 bases and 7 bases respectively, with 14 bases between them. The CDR3 has 13 amino acids. Germline V gene lookup returns CDR1 SGHTA and CDR2 FQGNSA. The CDR3 region is CASSQLREGEAFF. CDR3 DNA sequence: TGTGCCAGCAGCCAGCTTCGGGAAGGTGAAGCTTTCTTT.

The V and J genes are TRBV6-5 and TRBJ2-1; D gene uncertain. This CDR3 has 12 residues. CDR1 MNHEY and CDR2 SVGAGI come from the germline V gene. The germline V and J ends were trimmed by 6 bases and 6 bases, with 9 bases remaining between them. The CDR3 here is CASSRPRNEQFF. The CDR3 bases are TGTGCCAGCAGCCGTCCGCGCAATGAGCAGTTCTTC.

V is TRBV7-2 and J is TRBJ2-5; D is unclear. The CDR3 loop spans 14 amino acids. V gave up 5 bases and J gave up 1 base, with 11 bases separating them. In germline, CDR1 is SGHTA, CDR2 FQGNSA. CDR3 DNA: TGTGCCAGCAGCCCCCTGCAGGCCCAAGAGACCCAGTACTTC. It is translated as CASSPLQAQETQYF.

V gene TRBV15 combines with J gene TRBJ1-1; no definite D call. CDR3 length equals 15 residues. The germline V and J ends were trimmed by 2 bases and 11 bases, with 21 bases remaining between them. Per the germline V gene, CDR1 is LNHNV and CDR2 is YYDKDF (reference sequence). CDR3 sequence: CATSRSLLGTLAAFF. The CDR3 DNA sequence: TGTGCCACCAGCAGATCCCTACTGGGTACTTTGGCGGCTTTCTTT.

This chain connects TRBV30 to TRBJ2-3; D gene uncertain. This CDR3 comprises 10 residues. The V gene's germline CDR1 is GTSNPN and CDR2 SVGIG (reference sequence). Trimming removed 5 bases at V and 7 bases at J, with 7 bases between. CDR3 DNA sequence: TGTGCCTGGGGGCGAAATACGCAGTATTTT. This gives the protein CAWGRNTQYF.